This T cell receptor beta chain was captured by sequencing in a study of CD8+CD57+ T cells in acquired aplastic anemia. Study at large: Sorted CD4+ and CD8+ cells gave an average of roughly 3.2 ug of DNA. Findings and caveats of the study: Patients and controls turned out to have twenty-nine CD8+ CDR3 sequences in common.

In this sample, this clonotype turned up many times. What it binds is unknown. TCR beta VDJ combinations and CDR3 sequences were profiled from genomic DNA. TCRdb re-analysed the reads in MiXCR, keeping a single row per CDR3 protein. The sample lists about 210,000 distinct CDR3 sequences, 60% to 65% occurring once. V lost 4 bases, J lost 3 bases, and 7 bases stayed unmatched. CDR1 is MGHRA and CDR2 is YSYEKL in the germline V gene. The length of the CDR3 is 17 residues. Sample: sorted CD4+, CD8+, or CD8+CD57+ T cells (not recorded which) from PBMCs. The receptor's source is a human donor in good health. This rearrangement joins TRBV4-1 to TRBJ2-5; TRBD2 matches 14 bases. CDR3 DNA sequence: TGCGCCAGCAGCCCTGGGACTAGCGGGGGTTATGAAGAGACCCAGTACTTC. It specifies CASSPGTSGGYEETQYF.